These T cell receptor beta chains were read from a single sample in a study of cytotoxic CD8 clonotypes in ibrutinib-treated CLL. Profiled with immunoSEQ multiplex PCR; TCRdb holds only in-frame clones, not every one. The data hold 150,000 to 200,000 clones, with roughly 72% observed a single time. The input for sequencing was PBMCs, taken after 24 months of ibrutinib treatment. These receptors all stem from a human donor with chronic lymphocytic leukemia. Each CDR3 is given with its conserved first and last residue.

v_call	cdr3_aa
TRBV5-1	CASSLWGGRDEKLFF
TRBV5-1	CASSLADSSYNEQFF
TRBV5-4	CASSLFDRPNTEAFF
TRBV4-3	CASSLVRVDSETQYF
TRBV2	CASSADQVWANVLTF
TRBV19	CASSLRPDTTYEQYF
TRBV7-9	CASSLPRLYGYTF
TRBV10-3	CAISESWGYGYTF
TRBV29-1	CSGGTGGLDTQYF
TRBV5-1	CASSLEPTNYGYTF